The next 27 T cell receptor beta chains were all read from a single sample in a study of blood T cell repertoires in COVID-19. Assay used: immunoSEQ multiplex PCR; TCRdb lists only in-frame clones, some missing. The sample has nearly 200,000 clones; approximately 91% are singletons. The sample taken for sequencing was peripheral blood. Receptors were obtained from a woman aged 35 to 49 who had recovered from COVID-19.

This chain connects TRBV19 to TRBJ2-7; 8 bases fit TRBD2. CDR3 length: 14 residues. Germline V gives CDR1 LNHDA, CDR2 SQIVND (reference sequence). V dropped 1 base and J dropped 4; count of bases not matched to a gene: 3. This CDR3 is CASSIGLASYEQYF. DNA for the CDR3: TGTGCCAGTAGTATAGGACTAGCGTCATACGAGCAGTACTTC.

The J gene is TRBJ1-1, the V gene TRBV12-5; D might be TRBD1 (6 bases). Trimming took off 0 bases at V and 1 base at J, with 24 bases between the two ends. Germline CDR1 LGHNT, CDR2 FRNRAP. The CDR3 is 20 residues long. The DNA for the CDR3 is TGTGCTAGTGGTTTGGTACCCTCTAAAGTTGCGGGGGCTGAGAACACTGAAGCTTTCTTT. It specifies CASGLVPSKVAGAENTEAFF.

The genes are TRBV5-1 and TRBJ1-2; 7 positions match TRBD1. Trimming cost V 1 base and J 0 bases; bases outside gene matches: 3. This CDR3 comprises 15 residues. CDR1 and CDR2 from the germline V gene are SGHRS and YFSETQ. CDR3 coding DNA: TGCGCCAGCAGCTTGAGGGACAGCCCTAACTATGGCTACACCTTC. Residues: CASSLRDSPNYGYTF.

The chain combines TRBV5-1 with TRBJ2-2; D gene ambiguous. CDR1 and CDR2 (germline): SGHRS, YFSETQ. The CDR3 spans 12 residues. Trimming shortened V by 6 bases and J by 5 bases, and 8 bases separated the two germline ends. The CDR3 sequence is CASTRETGELFF. The CDR3, as DNA: TGCGCCAGCACTCGAGAGACCGGGGAGCTGTTTTTT.

The chain joins TRBV3-1 (or the pseudogene TRBV3-2) to TRBJ1-4; TRBD1 agrees at 7 bases. The CDR3 has 16 amino acids. Germline V gene sequence: CDR1 LGHDT, CDR2 YNNKEL (reference sequence). The V and J ends lost 1 base and 0 bases, in that order; junction bases with no gene match: 2. CDR3 coding DNA: TGTGCCAGCAGCCAAGCCACAGGGGCAACTAATGAAAAACTGTTTTTT. Translating it yields CASSQATGATNEKLFF.

This chain connects TRBV28 to TRBJ1-2, with D possibly matching TRBD1 (5 bases). V was shortened by 10 bases and J by 8 bases, with 20 bases between the two germline ends. The CDR3 extends over 13 amino acids. CDR1 MDHEN and CDR2 SYDVKM come from the germline V gene. The DNA for the CDR3 is TGTGCCATCCAAGGATGGCAGGGAGGAGGCTACACCTTC. Residues: CAIQGWQGGGYTF.

J is TRBJ1-5 and V is TRBV24-1; weak D call: TRBD1 (6 bases). The CDR3 covers 13 residues. Germline CDR1 and CDR2: KGHDR and SFDVKD. Deletions cut 9 bases from V and 6 bases from J, with 14 bases between. The CDR3 nucleotides read TGTGCCACCTCGGACAGTACGGTTCAGCCCCAGCATTTT. This gives the protein CATSDSTVQPQHF.

This chain uses TRBV7-3 with TRBJ2-1; D is undetermined. The germline V gene has CDR1 SGHTA and CDR2 FQGTGA. The V gene lost 5 bases and the J gene lost 8 bases, with 10 bases spanning the gap. This CDR3 is built from 12 residues. This chain's CDR3 is CASSLLRDEQFF. In DNA form, the CDR3 reads TGTGCCAGCAGCCTATTACGGGATGAGCAGTTCTTC.

CDR3 amino acids: CASSFSAGLSYEQYF. CDR3 bases: TGCGCCAGCAGCTTTTCAGCGGGGCTCTCCTACGAGCAGTACTTC. J is TRBJ2-7 and V is TRBV5-1; TRBD2 matches at 7 bases. Trimming removed 2 bases from V and 0 bases from J; junction bases left unmatched: 5. CDR1 SGHRS and CDR2 YFSETQ come from the germline V gene. This CDR3 region has 15 residues.

V and J are TRBV4-3 and TRBJ2-3; D perhaps matches TRBD1 (5 bases). CDR3 length: 15 amino acids. The germline CDR1 and CDR2 sequences are LGHNA and YSLEER. Deletions cut 0 bases from V and 2 bases from J, with 9 bases between. This CDR3 reads CASSQDVGATDTQYF. The CDR3 nucleotides are TGCGCCAGCAGCCAAGATGTAGGGGCCACAGATACGCAGTATTTT.

The chain combines TRBV3-1 (or the pseudogene TRBV3-2) with TRBJ1-4; D might be TRBD1 (5 bases). V was trimmed by 0 bases and J by 6 bases, leaving 14 bases between them. CDR3 length: 16 residues. Germline CDR1 is LGHDT and CDR2 is YNNKEL (reference sequence). Here the CDR3 DNA reads TGTGCCAGCAGCCAAGATCGAAGACAGTTTGATGAAAAACTGTTTTTT. It yields the protein CASSQDRRQFDEKLFF.

The V call is TRBV5-1, the J call TRBJ1-1; no reliable D call. The CDR3 length is 13 residues. V lost 4 bases and J 1 base, leaving 8 bases between the germline ends. Germline V lookup: CDR1 SGHRS, CDR2 YFSETQ. The CDR3 here is CASSPPGNTEAFF. CDR3 coding DNA: TGCGCCAGCAGCCCCCCCGGGAACACTGAAGCTTTCTTT.

The V gene is TRBV18, the J gene TRBJ2-5; perhaps TRBD2 as D (5 bases). The V end was cut by 4 bases, the J end by 2 bases, with 11 bases between. Germline V CDR1 and CDR2: KGHSH, LQKENI. The CDR3 consists of 14 residues. The CDR3: CASSRTSGQETQYF. The CDR3 DNA follows: TGTGCCAGCTCACGGACGTCGGGACAAGAGACCCAGTACTTC. The complete variable domain, with remaining parts taken from reference TRBV18 and TRBJ2-5, reads NAGVMQNPRHLVRRRGQEARLRCSPMKGHSHVYWYRQLPEEGLKFMVYLQKENIIDESGMPKERFSAEFPKEGPSILRIQQVVRGDSAAYFCASSRTSGQETQYFGPGTRLLVL.

V and J are TRBV4-3 and TRBJ2-1; 9 bases match TRBD2. The CDR3 sequence is 18 residues long. V was pared by 0 bases and J by 6 bases, with 12 bases of the junction left unmatched. The V gene's germline CDR1 is LGHNA and CDR2 YSLEER. The CDR3 DNA follows: TGCGCCAGCAGCCAAGATTATGTGCTAGCGGGGTTGGGCAATGAGCAGTTCTTC. Translation: CASSQDYVLAGLGNEQFF.

This chain connects TRBV20-1 to TRBJ2-6; D is ambiguous. V dropped 3 bases and J dropped 2 bases, with 14 bases sitting between them. The CDR3 runs to 16 residues. Germline V lookup: CDR1 DFQATT, CDR2 SNEGSKA (reference sequence). The CDR3 is CSASLMEYTGANVLTF. The CDR3 DNA sequence: TGCAGTGCTAGTCTGATGGAGTACACTGGGGCCAACGTCCTGACTTTC.

V usage is TRBV3-1 (or the pseudogene TRBV3-2) and J usage is TRBJ2-3, with TRBD2 matching 10 bases. The CDR3 has 17 residues. V shed 0 bases and J 0 bases; nucleotides not matched to a gene: 3. CDR1 is LGHDT and CDR2 is YNNKEL in the germline V gene (reference sequence). The CDR3 bases are TGTGCCAGCAGCCAAGAACTAGCGGGATGGAGCACAGATACGCAGTATTTT. This sequence encodes CASSQELAGWSTDTQYF.

The chain uses TRBV29-1 and TRBJ2-7; 7 bases fit TRBD1. Germline lookup yields CDR1 SQVTM and CDR2 ANQGSEA. The CDR3 has 12 amino acids. Germline trimming cut 6 bases from V and 2 bases from J; bases unmatched to any gene: 4. The CDR3: CSVRGLTYEQYF. Here the CDR3 DNA reads TGCAGCGTGAGGGGGCTTACCTACGAGCAGTACTTC.

The chain carries TRBV30 and TRBJ2-5; TRBD2 might be the D (6 bases). The ends were cut back, 1 base at V and 3 bases at J, with 15 bases in the middle. The CDR3 consists of 15 residues. CDR1 and CDR2 from the germline V gene are GTSNPN and SVGIG (reference sequence). DNA for the CDR3: TGTGCCTGGAGTGGGGGTCGGGAGAATAAAGAGACCCAGTACTTC. It codes for CAWSGGRENKETQYF.

V is TRBV4-3 and J is TRBJ1-5; TRBD1 is a possible D gene (6 bases). There are 15 residues in the CDR3. Trimming took 1 base from V and 4 from J, leaving 11 bases between them. Germline lookup yields CDR1 LGHNA and CDR2 YSLEER. CDR3 residues: CASSQAHRANQPQHF. The CDR3 DNA reads as TGCGCCAGCAGCCAAGCCCACAGGGCTAATCAGCCCCAGCATTTT.

This clone was observed a few times. The chain recombines TRBV11-2 with TRBJ2-7, with 8 nucleotides matching TRBD1. With 4 bases clipped from V and 2 bases from J, the junction kept 7 bases outside the gene matches. Germline V gene data show CDR1 as SGHAT and CDR2 as FQNNGV. This CDR3 is 15 amino acids long. The CDR3 loop is CASSSYRGEPYEQYF. The CDR3, as DNA: TGTGCCAGCAGCTCTTACAGGGGGGAGCCCTACGAGCAGTACTTC.

The V call is TRBV25-1, the J call TRBJ1-6, with TRBD1 identical over 8 bases. CDR1 is MGHDK, CDR2 SYGVNS, per germline. V gave up 2 bases and J gave up 8 bases; unmatched junction bases: 8. This CDR3 is 16 amino acids long. The CDR3 region has the DNA TGTGCCAGCAGTGAAGTATCGTCAGGGGGCCATTCACCCCTCCACTTT. Amino acid sequence: CASSEVSSGGHSPLHF.

This chain uses TRBV28 with TRBJ1-6, with a tentative D call TRBD1 (5 bases). The CDR3 loop spans 14 amino acids. Per germline, CDR1 MDHEN and CDR2 SYDVKM. V lost 5 bases and J 3 bases, leaving 8 bases between the germline ends. CDR3 amino acids: CASSAGNYNSPLHF. CDR3 coding DNA: TGTGCCAGCAGTGCAGGGAACTATAATTCACCCCTCCACTTT.

The V gene is TRBV28, the J gene TRBJ1-1; 9 nucleotides agree with TRBD1. In germline, CDR1 is MDHEN, CDR2 SYDVKM. With V trimmed by 6 bases and J by 4 bases, 6 bases remained unmatched. The CDR3 is 14 residues long. CDR3 DNA sequence: TGTGCCAGCAGACCGGACAGGGGACCCACTGAAGCTTTCTTT. Amino acid sequence: CASRPDRGPTEAFF.

This clone was picked up a small number of times. This chain uses TRBV5-4 with TRBJ1-2, with 8 bases that match TRBD1. The CDR3 is 13 residues long. V shed 5 bases and J 5 bases; nucleotides not matched to a gene: 5. Germline V gene data show CDR1 as SGHNT and CDR2 as YYREEE (reference sequence). CDR3 residues: CASRFTGGYGYTF. CDR3 DNA sequence: TGTGCCAGCAGATTCACAGGGGGGTATGGCTACACCTTC.

V usage is TRBV18 and J usage is TRBJ1-1; 7 positions match TRBD1. Germline values: CDR1 KGHSH, CDR2 LQKENI. This CDR3 has 13 residues. With 4 bases clipped from V and 3 bases from J, the junction kept 2 bases outside the gene matches. The CDR3: CASSQGTDTEAFF. The CDR3, as DNA: TGTGCCAGCTCACAAGGGACAGACACTGAAGCTTTCTTT.

This clone has just one count. The gene calls are TRBV5-1 and TRBJ2-3; 13 positions agree with TRBD2. Germline values: CDR1 SGHRS, CDR2 YFSETQ. This CDR3 has 16 amino acids. Losses at the gene ends were 4 bases for V and 0 bases for J; bases not matched to a gene: 2. This chain's CDR3 is CASSMGLAGSTDTQYF. CDR3 nucleotide sequence: TGCGCCAGCAGCATGGGACTAGCGGGGAGCACAGATACGCAGTATTTT.

The chain has TRBV28 and TRBJ2-1, with 10 bases identical to TRBD2. The CDR3 covers 16 residues. V gave up 4 bases and J gave up 4 bases; unmatched junction bases: 7. The germline CDR1 and CDR2 sequences are MDHEN and SYDVKM. This chain's CDR3 is CASSSPAGGGYNEQFF. DNA for the CDR3: TGTGCCAGCAGTTCCCCAGCGGGAGGGGGGTACAATGAGCAGTTCTTC.